The rows below give T cell receptor beta chains drawn from one sample of a study of blood T cell repertoires in COVID-19. The assay was immunoSEQ multiplex PCR, and TCRdb's table has in-frame clones only and misses some. The sample holds 88,000 or so clones, around 88% seen once. The sequencing sample was made of peripheral blood. Receptors originate from a man aged 60 to 69 with acute or convalescent COVID-19. The CDR3 runs from the conserved cysteine through the conserved F or W. A D gene is named only where the DNA matches it firmly. Size is omitted from some rows. Given values are once, few, many or a class for expanded clones.

V	J	D	size	DNA	CDR3
TRBV6-5	TRBJ2-1	TRBD2	once	TGTGCCAGCAGTTATCGGTTAGCGGGAGGGCTGGAGCAGTTCTTC	CASSYRLAGGLEQFF
TRBV19	TRBJ1-5	.	.	TGTGCCAGTAGTAGGGCCAATCAGCCCCAGCATTTT	CASSRANQPQHF
TRBV27	TRBJ1-5	.	.	TGTGCCAGCAGTTTACAGGGGTTGGGCAATCAGCCCCAGCATTTT	CASSLQGLGNQPQHF
TRBV7-9	TRBJ1-1	.	.	TGTGCCAGCAGCCCTTACACAGAGAACACTGAAGCTTTCTTT	CASSPYTENTEAFF
TRBV30	TRBJ2-5	.	.	TGTGCCTGGACGACTAGTTTGAAGACCCAGTACTTC	CAWTTSLKTQYF
TRBV6-2/TRBV6-3	TRBJ1-1	TRBD1	.	TGTGCCAGCAGTCCGCGGACAGGGGGGAACACTGAAGCTTTCTTT	CASSPRTGGNTEAFF
TRBV10-3	TRBJ2-1	.	.	TGTGCCATCAGTGAGTCCGGTATTCACAATGAGCAGTTCTTC	CAISESGIHNEQFF
TRBV30	TRBJ1-2	.	.	TGTGCCTGGAGCGGTCGATTGGGAGGTGGCTACACCTTC	CAWSGRLGGGYTF
TRBV9	TRBJ2-1	TRBD2	.	TGTGCCAGCAGCGTAGTTAGCGGGAGCCTCTACAATGAGCAGTTCTTC	CASSVVSGSLYNEQFF
TRBV5-5	TRBJ2-7	.	once	TGTGCCAGCAGCTTCGACTTGAACTCCTACGAGCAGTACTTC	CASSFDLNSYEQYF
TRBV7-2	TRBJ2-3	.	.	TGTGCCAGCAGCGCCGGAGGGGGGGCTGGTTATACGCAGTATTTT	CASSAGGGAGYTQYF
TRBV6-5	TRBJ1-6	.	few	TGTGCCAGCAGGGCAGGGCCCTATAATTCACCCCTCCACTTT	CASRAGPYNSPLHF
TRBV4-1	TRBJ2-7	TRBD1	.	TGCGCCAGCAGCCAAGGGTTTGGACAGGGGGCCTACGAGCAGTACTTC	CASSQGFGQGAYEQYF
TRBV10-3	TRBJ1-2	.	.	TGTGCCACCCAGGACAATCCTGGCTACACCTTC	CATQDNPGYTF
TRBV5-6	TRBJ2-2	.	.	TGTGCCAGCAGCTTGTTGGGGTCGGGGACCGGGGAGCTGTTTTTT	CASSLLGSGTGELFF
TRBV6-2/TRBV6-3	TRBJ2-6	TRBD1	.	TGTGCCAGCAGTGGAGGACAGGCTGGGGCCAACGTCCTGACTTTC	CASSGGQAGANVLTF
TRBV10-3	TRBJ2-7	.	.	TGTGCCATCAGTGAGTCGGGGCGGCCCTACGAGCAGTACTTC	CAISESGRPYEQYF
TRBV10-3	TRBJ1-2	.	.	TGTGCCATCAGTCCGGGTCAAAGCTATGGCTACACCTTC	CAISPGQSYGYTF
TRBV5-1	TRBJ2-1	.	.	TGCGCCAGCAGCTTGGGACTAAGCTCCTACAATGAGCAGTTCTTC	CASSLGLSSYNEQFF
TRBV5-1	TRBJ2-1	.	.	TGCGCCAGCAGCGGCGAGGTTGGGAATGAGCAGTTCTTC	CASSGEVGNEQFF
TRBV15	TRBJ2-5	TRBD2	few	TGTGCCACCAGCAGAGATCGAGGGCGGGGGGGCCTGGAGACCCAGTACTTC	CATSRDRGRGGLETQYF
TRBV3-1/TRBV3-2	TRBJ1-6	TRBD1	.	TGTGCCAGCAGCCAAGAAGACAGGGGGAATTCACCCCTCCACTTT	CASSQEDRGNSPLHF
TRBV5-5	TRBJ2-7	TRBD1	few	TGTGCCAGCAGTCCCGACAGGGGAGGTTCCTACGAGCAGTACTTC	CASSPDRGGSYEQYF
TRBV30	TRBJ2-3	.	.	TGTGCCTGGAGTGTAGGCGGGACAGATACGCAGTATTTT	CAWSVGGTDTQYF
TRBV21-1	TRBJ1-2	.	.	TGTGCCAGCAGCAAGGATAGGGTCGAGGGAGCTAACTATGGCTACACCTTC	CASSKDRVEGANYGYTF
TRBV28	TRBJ1-1	TRBD1	.	TGTGCCAGCAGTGGGGCGGGACAGCCCATCATGAACACTGAAGCTTTCTTT	CASSGAGQPIMNTEAFF
TRBV5-1	TRBJ1-3	TRBD1	.	TGCGCCAGCAGCCAAATGACAGGGATGGCCGGAAACACCATATATTTT	CASSQMTGMAGNTIYF
TRBV5-1	TRBJ2-7	TRBD2	.	TGCGCCAGCAGCGCAAGGACTAGCGGCTCCTACGAGCAGTACTTC	CASSARTSGSYEQYF
TRBV28	TRBJ1-1	.	.	TGTGCCAGCGGCCCCTGGAACACTGAAGCTTTCTTT	CASGPWNTEAFF
TRBV9	TRBJ2-7	.	.	TGTGCCAGCAGCGTAGAGATCCAGGGGCTGGACGAGCAGTACTTC	CASSVEIQGLDEQYF
TRBV3-1/TRBV3-2	TRBJ1-2	TRBD1	once	TGTGCCAGCAGCCTCCCGGGACAGCTCGGCTACACCTTC	CASSLPGQLGYTF
TRBV2	TRBJ2-7	.	few	TGTGCCAGCATGGCGGCCTACGAGCAGTACTTC	CASMAAYEQYF
TRBV29-1	TRBJ1-2	TRBD1	.	TGCAGCGTTTCGGGGACAGGGACTCTTGGCTACACCTTC	CSVSGTGTLGYTF
TRBV7-2	TRBJ2-3	TRBD2	.	TGTGCCAGCACCCCGGTTAGCGGGGGCACAGATACGCAGTATTTT	CASTPVSGGTDTQYF
TRBV5-6	TRBJ2-2	.	.	TGTGCCAGCAGCTATAAAGCCGGGACACAAAGGCCCGGGGAGCTGTTTTTT	CASSYKAGTQRPGELFF
TRBV29-1	TRBJ1-1	TRBD1	.	TGCAGCGTTGAAGGACAGGGGACTAAAAGGGCTTTCTTT	CSVEGQGTKRAFF